These 30 T cell receptor beta chains came from one sample sequenced in a study of control samples from healthy donors and cancer patients. Sequenced by immunoSEQ multiplex PCR; TCRdb stores in-frame clones only, minus some. The data contain 40,000 to 50,000 clones, over 85% of them seen just once; the ten biggest clones take up less than 25%. Source material: PBMCs. Every receptor here comes from a woman aged 45-59 years with head and neck cancer.

V and J are TRBV5-4 and TRBJ2-7, with TRBD1 as a possible D gene (6 bases). The CDR3 runs to 13 residues. Trimming pared 6 bases from V and 2 bases from J, leaving 12 bases between. Germline lookup yields CDR1 SGHNT and CDR2 YYREEE (reference sequence). The CDR3 sequence is CASNHRDTYEQYF. CDR3 nucleotide sequence: TGTGCCAGCAACCACCGGGACACCTACGAGCAGTACTTC. The whole variable domain, filled in from reference TRBV5-4 and TRBJ2-7, reads ETGVTQSPTHLIKTRGQQVTLRCSSQSGHNTVSWYQQALGQGPQFIFQYYREEENGRGNFPPRFSGLQFPNYSSELNVNALELDDSALYLCASNHRDTYEQYFGPGTRLTVT.

This chain uses TRBV7-2 with TRBJ2-1; perhaps TRBD1 as D (5 bases). The CDR3 runs 15 residues. The V gene's germline CDR1 is SGHTA and CDR2 FQGNSA. V lost 1 base and J 8 bases, leaving 15 bases between the germline ends. In DNA, the CDR3 is TGTGCCAGCAGCTTAGAACAGGCTCCTCCCGATGAGCAGTTCTTC. Protein sequence: CASSLEQAPPDEQFF.

Only one count was recorded for this clone. V gene TRBV18 combines with J gene TRBJ2-5; D not certain. The CDR3 spans 13 residues. V was trimmed by 5 bases and J by 2 bases, leaving 9 bases between them. Germline V gives CDR1 KGHSH, CDR2 LQKENI. CDR3 in DNA: TGTGCCAGCTCAGATACAAGACAAGAGACCCAGTACTTC. It codes for CASSDTRQETQYF.

The rearrangement joins TRBV28 to TRBJ2-5; no reliable D call. Trimming took off 2 bases at V and 5 bases at J, with 3 bases between the two ends. The CDR3 is 11 amino acids. Germline values: CDR1 MDHEN, CDR2 SYDVKM. CDR3: CASSLTETQYF. The CDR3 region has the DNA TGTGCCAGCAGTTTAACGGAGACCCAGTACTTC.

The chain couples TRBV5-4 to TRBJ2-7; D is uncertain. Trimming took 1 base from V and 4 from J, leaving 9 bases between them. This CDR3 comprises 13 residues. In germline, CDR1 is SGHNT, CDR2 YYREEE (reference sequence). CDR3 sequence reads: CASSLRPVYEQYF. DNA for the CDR3: TGTGCCAGCAGCTTGAGGCCAGTATACGAGCAGTACTTC.

The chain uses TRBV21-1 and TRBJ2-6; the DNA was not used to check the table's D call, TRBD2. TRBV21-1 is a documented pseudogene. The CDR3 loop spans 21 amino acids. CDR3 sequence reads: CASSKRVYRTTECSGANVLTF. CDR3 nucleotides: TGTGCCAGCAGCAAACGGGTTTATAGGACTACCGAATGCTCTGGGGCCAACGTCCTGACTTTC.

This chain links TRBV7-9 with TRBJ2-3; 10 bases are a match to TRBD2. The CDR3 is 17 amino acids. Germline loops: CDR1 SEHNR, CDR2 FQNEAQ (reference sequence). J lost 2 bases, V lost 0 bases, and 5 bases had no gene match. CDR3 residues: CASSLAVAGGHTDTQYF. The CDR3 DNA sequence: TGTGCCAGCAGCTTAGCGGTAGCGGGAGGCCACACAGATACGCAGTATTTT.

V usage is TRBV7-2 and J usage is TRBJ2-1; D call uncertain. Trimming stripped 3 bases from V and 8 bases from J, with 17 bases between. This CDR3 is built from 15 residues. Germline V gives CDR1 SGHTA, CDR2 FQGNSA. CDR3 sequence (DNA): TGTGCCAGCAGCTTCGGTACAGTCCCAATCTATGAGCAGTTCTTC. Protein product: CASSFGTVPIYEQFF.

The chain uses TRBV6-5 and TRBJ2-5, with D possibly TRBD2 on 6 matching bases. Trimming cost V 6 bases and J 5 bases, with 19 bases left between them. The CDR3 totals 15 residues. Germline V gene data show CDR1 as MNHEY and CDR2 as SVGAGI. CDR3 in amino acids: CASRQGGPRDETQYF. DNA of the CDR3: TGTGCCAGCAGGCAAGGAGGGCCTCGAGACGAGACCCAGTACTTC.

This clone was seen once. The CDR3 DNA is TGTGCCAGCAGCTTAGAGATGAACACTGAAGCTTTCTTT. It yields the protein CASSLEMNTEAFF. The chain joins TRBV11-3 to TRBJ1-1; D unresolved. Deletions cut 0 bases from V and 0 bases from J, with 2 bases between. From germline, CDR1 is SGHNT and CDR2 YENEEA. The CDR3 consists of 13 residues.

The chain carries TRBV24-1 and TRBJ2-3, with TRBD2 matching 10 bases. CDR1 KGHDR and CDR2 SFDVKD come from the germline V gene. The V gene end was trimmed by 2 bases and the J gene end by 3 bases; junction bases not matched to a gene: 4. CDR3 length: 16 amino acids. The CDR3 DNA reads as TGTGCCACCAGTGATTCCAAGCGGGAGGGAACAGATACGCAGTATTTT. Protein product: CATSDSKREGTDTQYF.

Comments on this clone: The same CDR3 arises from other DNA sequences in this sample as well. The chain combines TRBV2 with TRBJ1-6, with 7 bases lining up with TRBD1. The CDR3 totals 15 residues. V was pared by 6 bases and J by 8 bases, with 10 bases of the junction left unmatched. Germline V gives CDR1 SNHLY, CDR2 FYNNEI. This CDR3 is CASRPTGDPYSPLHF. In DNA, the CDR3 is TGTGCCAGCAGGCCCACAGGGGACCCCTATTCACCCCTCCACTTT.

The chain employs TRBV5-5 and TRBJ2-7; 7 bases are shared with TRBD1. Germline V gene sequence: CDR1 SGHKS, CDR2 YYEKEE (reference sequence). V lost 4 bases and J lost 4; bases outside the gene matches: 5. The CDR3 runs 13 residues. In DNA, the CDR3 is TGTGCCAGCAGCCTCACAGGGGTTTACGAGCAGTACTTC. Residues: CASSLTGVYEQYF.

V usage is TRBV6-5 and J usage is TRBJ1-6, with D possibly being TRBD1 (5 bases). Trimming removed 5 bases at V and 14 bases at J, with 13 bases between. Per the germline V gene, CDR1 is MNHEY and CDR2 is SVGAGI. This CDR3 is built from 12 residues. The CDR3 region has the DNA TGTGCCAGCAGTCCGGGTGGGGCATCCCTCCACTTT. Translation gives CASSPGGASLHF.

The chain has TRBV7-3 and TRBJ2-2; weak D call: TRBD2 (6 bases). Germline CDR1 reads SGHTA; CDR2 reads FQGTGA. The CDR3 totals 15 residues. The V end lost 0 bases, the J end lost 4 bases, and 9 bases lay between the germline ends. The CDR3 DNA follows: TGTGCCAGCAGCTTAACGGGAGGCAGCACCGGGGAGCTGTTTTTT. Protein sequence: CASSLTGGSTGELFF.

A single count supports this clone. The chain employs TRBV5-6 and TRBJ2-7; 7 bases are a match to TRBD2. The CDR3 runs to 15 residues. The ends lost 0 bases at V and 2 bases at J; junction bases unmatched: 5. Germline V lookup: CDR1 SGHDT, CDR2 YYEEEE. Written as DNA, the CDR3 is TGTGCCAGCAGCTTGGGGAGCGGGACTGCCTACGAGCAGTACTTC. It is translated as CASSLGSGTAYEQYF.

The V and J genes are TRBV11-3 and TRBJ2-3, with TRBD1 matching over 8 bases. CDR3 size: 15 residues. Losses at the gene ends were 5 bases for V and 1 base for J; bases not matched to a gene: 5. Germline values: CDR1 SGHNT, CDR2 YENEEA. The CDR3 nucleotides read TGTGCCAGCAGCGCGGACAGGGTGGGCACAGATACGCAGTATTTT. Protein: CASSADRVGTDTQYF.

In this sample, this clone turned up once. The chain recombines TRBV5-5 with TRBJ2-7; weak D call: TRBD2 (6 bases). The germline V gene encodes CDR1 SGHKS and CDR2 YYEKEE (reference sequence). V dropped 4 bases and J dropped 1 base, with 9 bases sitting between them. The length of the CDR3 is 13 residues. This CDR3 reads CASSAGLSYEQYF. In DNA form, the CDR3 reads TGTGCCAGCAGCGCGGGACTTTCCTACGAGCAGTACTTC.

This chain joins TRBV11-2 and TRBJ2-7; D unresolved. The CDR3 runs to 14 residues. Germline-derived CDR1 and CDR2 are SGHAT and FQNNGV. V lost 5 bases to trimming and J lost 5 bases, with 16 bases between them. CDR3 in amino acids: CASSITPRRNEQYF. DNA for the CDR3: TGTGCCAGCAGCATAACACCTCGTCGTAACGAGCAGTACTTC.

The rearrangement links TRBV25-1 to TRBJ1-4; maybe TRBD1 (6 bases). V was shortened by 4 bases and J by 0 bases, with 12 bases between the two germline ends. The CDR3 contains 16 residues. CDR1 and CDR2 (germline): MGHDK, SYGVNS. The CDR3 DNA reads as TGTGCCAGCAGTGTCGGACAGACTACAACTAATGAAAAACTGTTTTTT. Its translation: CASSVGQTTTNEKLFF.

The chain is built from TRBV2 and TRBJ2-7; 8 bases align to TRBD2. Looked up from germline, CDR1 is SNHLY and CDR2 is FYNNEI. Trimming removed 4 bases from V and 2 bases from J; junction bases left unmatched: 4. This CDR3 has 14 residues. CDR3 region: CASSGSGGTYEQYF. As DNA, the CDR3 is TGTGCCAGCAGTGGATCGGGAGGGACCTACGAGCAGTACTTC. Together with reference TRBV2 and TRBJ2-7, the CDR3 gives the full variable domain: EPEVTQTPSHQVTQMGQEVILRCVPISNHLYFYWYRQILGQKVEFLVSFYNNEISEKSEIFDDQFSVERPDGSNFTLKIRSTKLEDSAMYFCASSGSGGTYEQYFGPGTRLTVT.

The genes are TRBV2 and TRBJ1-2; possible D gene TRBD1, 6 bases. Per germline, CDR1 SNHLY and CDR2 FYNNEI. The CDR3 runs 12 residues. Trimming took 4 bases from V and 10 from J, leaving 13 bases between them. DNA of the CDR3: TGTGCCAGCAGTGTACAGGGTGGAGTCTACACCTTC. The encoded protein is CASSVQGGVYTF. Full variable domain (outside the CDR3, taken from reference TRBV2 and TRBJ1-2): EPEVTQTPSHQVTQMGQEVILRCVPISNHLYFYWYRQILGQKVEFLVSFYNNEISEKSEIFDDQFSVERPDGSNFTLKIRSTKLEDSAMYFCASSVQGGVYTFGSGTRLTVV.

This chain joins TRBV5-1 and TRBJ2-3; no definite D call. The V and J ends lost 2 bases and 3 bases respectively, with 10 bases between them. Germline V lookup: CDR1 SGHRS, CDR2 YFSETQ. This CDR3 contains 14 residues. Written as DNA, the CDR3 is TGCGCCAGCAGCTTTGGGGTAGATACAGATACGCAGTATTTT. Protein sequence: CASSFGVDTDTQYF.

This chain uses TRBV7-2 with TRBJ2-7; D is unclear. The germline V gene has CDR1 SGHTA and CDR2 FQGNSA. V was trimmed by 1 base and J by 6 bases, leaving 7 bases between them. The CDR3 consists of 12 residues. CDR3 protein: CASSLVGSEQYF. Written as DNA, the CDR3 is TGTGCCAGCAGCTTAGTGGGTAGCGAGCAGTACTTC. Looking up the rest from reference TRBV7-2 and TRBJ2-7 gives the full variable domain: GAGVSQSPSNKVTEKGKDVELRCDPISGHTALYWYRQSLGQGLEFLIYFQGNSAPDKSGLPSDRFSAERTGGSVSTLTIQRTQQEDSAVYLCASSLVGSEQYFGPGTRLTVT.

This sequence joins TRBV9 and TRBJ2-1, with 9 bases lining up with TRBD2. The CDR3 runs 15 residues. The V gene's germline CDR1 is SGDLS and CDR2 YYNGEE. The V gene end was trimmed by 3 bases and the J gene end by 3 bases; junction bases not matched to a gene: 4. CDR3 sequence: CASSGSGGIYNEQFF. The CDR3 coding sequence is TGTGCCAGCAGCGGTAGCGGGGGTATCTACAATGAGCAGTTCTTC.

The CDR3 region has the DNA TGTGCCAGCTCACCATCTAGGGACACTGAAGCTTTCTTT. It specifies CASSPSRDTEAFF. V is TRBV18 and J is TRBJ1-1; D gene ambiguous. Germline V CDR1 and CDR2: KGHSH, LQKENI. V was trimmed by 2 bases and J by 3 bases, leaving 7 bases between them. The CDR3 is 13 residues long.

The V and J genes are TRBV9 and TRBJ1-2, with 8 bases lining up with TRBD1. Germline lookup yields CDR1 SGDLS and CDR2 YYNGEE. The CDR3 totals 13 residues. V lost 0 bases to trimming and J lost 7 bases; unmatched junction nucleotides: 2. The CDR3 bases are TGTGCCAGCAGCGTAGGTGACAGGGGTGGCTACACCTTC. It is translated as CASSVGDRGGYTF.

This chain uses TRBV5-6 with TRBJ1-6; D may be TRBD1 (6 bases). Germline V lookup: CDR1 SGHDT, CDR2 YYEEEE. Trimming removed 3 bases at V and 2 bases at J, with 9 bases between. This CDR3 has 15 residues. DNA for the CDR3: TGTGCCAGCAGCTCCGGGGGGCCCTATAATTCACCCCTCCACTTT. Translating gives CASSSGGPYNSPLHF.

This clone was detected once. J is TRBJ2-1 and V is TRBV5-4; D unclear. This CDR3 has 16 amino acids. Germline V lookup: CDR1 SGHNT, CDR2 YYREEE (reference sequence). V shed 4 bases and J shed 4 bases, with 18 bases lying between them. As DNA, the CDR3 is TGTGCCAGCAGCCCGGACGGAAGGCTTCTTTACAATGAGCAGTTCTTC. This sequence encodes CASSPDGRLLYNEQFF.

The chain couples TRBV6-5 to TRBJ2-1; TRBD2 matches at 7 bases. Losses at the gene ends were 4 bases for V and 5 bases for J; bases not matched to a gene: 8. Per germline, CDR1 MNHEY and CDR2 SVGAGI. The CDR3 loop spans 15 amino acids. The CDR3 nucleotides are TGTGCCAGCAGTTTTGGGGGGAGGGCCGACAATGAGCAGTTCTTC. Residues: CASSFGGRADNEQFF.